This TCR beta chain was captured by sequencing in a study of blood T cell dynamics during melanoma immunotherapy. Time point described: pre-treatment baseline. The assay was immunoSEQ multiplex PCR, and TCRdb's table has in-frame clones only and misses some. The repertoire holds about 5,000 clones, with around 90% as singletons. With 0 bases removed from V and 6 bases from J, the gap between germline ends came to 9 bases. The germline CDR1 and CDR2 sequences are SGHTA and FQGNSA. This CDR3 contains 14 residues. The sample here was blood, taken from a patient treated with checkpoint blockade. The sequence was collected from a human donor with melanoma. The V and J genes are TRBV7-2 and TRBJ1-3; D unclear. DNA for the CDR3: TGTGCCAGCAGCTTAGCGCGACATTTAAACACCATATATTTT. Amino acids: CASSLARHLNTIYF.